A selection of T cell receptor beta chains follows, all from one sample in a study of Graves' ophthalmopathy and Graves' hyperthyroidism. MiXCR, run by TCRdb on the multiplex PCR reads, gives a single entry per CDR3 protein. The profile shows approximately 700,000 distinct CDR3 sequences, roughly 39% of them singletons. The sample taken for sequencing was peripheral blood. All receptors come from an adult man with Graves' ophthalmopathy. CDR3s leave out the opening cysteine and the closing phenylalanine or tryptophan. Each record gives: V gene, J gene, D gene, CDR3 protein. D genes are given only for firm matches.

V gene: TRBV20-1
J gene: TRBJ2-5
D gene: TRBD1
CDR3 protein: SVTGDPVQETQY

V gene: TRBV29-1
J gene: TRBJ1-3
D gene: .
CDR3 protein: SVVGGKGSGNTIY

V gene: TRBV9
J gene: TRBJ2-7
D gene: .
CDR3 protein: ASSPPLKGYEQY

V gene: TRBV6-4
J gene: TRBJ1-1
D gene: .
CDR3 protein: ASSEQTGTEAF

V gene: TRBV10-3
J gene: TRBJ1-6
D gene: .
CDR3 protein: ATREGRSYNSPLH

V gene: TRBV10-3
J gene: TRBJ2-5
D gene: .
CDR3 protein: AMDRTKETQY

V gene: TRBV25-1
J gene: TRBJ1-2
D gene: .
CDR3 protein: ASSEWGNYGYT

V gene: TRBV5-1
J gene: TRBJ1-6
D gene: .
CDR3 protein: ASSDRIGYNSPLY

V gene: TRBV7-2
J gene: TRBJ2-7
D gene: TRBD2
CDR3 protein: ASSPTSGVPPTEQY

V gene: TRBV7-2
J gene: TRBJ2-5
D gene: .
CDR3 protein: ASSPNTQETQY

V gene: TRBV7-9
J gene: TRBJ1-2
D gene: TRBD1
CDR3 protein: ASSQGQGGDYGYT

V gene: TRBV12-5
J gene: TRBJ2-7
D gene: TRBD2
CDR3 protein: ASGLVLTSGGSYEQY

V gene: TRBV29-1
J gene: TRBJ1-1
D gene: TRBD1
CDR3 protein: SVEAGGWSTEAF

V gene: TRBV19
J gene: TRBJ2-7
D gene: .
CDR3 protein: ASSIWLSVGVTTYEQY

V gene: TRBV2
J gene: TRBJ2-5
D gene: .
CDR3 protein: ASEREETQY

V gene: TRBV9
J gene: TRBJ1-1
D gene: .
CDR3 protein: ASSVDMGLNTEAF

V gene: TRBV29-1
J gene: TRBJ1-1
D gene: .
CDR3 protein: SDWGRENKNTEAF

V gene: TRBV25-1
J gene: TRBJ2-7
D gene: .
CDR3 protein: ASTPGSFYEQY

V gene: TRBV24-1
J gene: TRBJ2-1
D gene: .
CDR3 protein: ATSNPPGVEQF

V gene: TRBV6-5
J gene: TRBJ2-6
D gene: .
CDR3 protein: ASSPPGVSGANVLT

V gene: TRBV12-3/TRBV12-4
J gene: TRBJ2-5
D gene: .
CDR3 protein: ASSLVRKETQY

V gene: TRBV7-2
J gene: TRBJ1-2
D gene: TRBD1
CDR3 protein: ASSSIPGQTNYGYT

V gene: TRBV10-3
J gene: TRBJ2-7
D gene: .
CDR3 protein: AISESLRDRTYEQY

V gene: TRBV2
J gene: TRBJ2-7
D gene: TRBD1
CDR3 protein: ASRDPTGADYEQY

V gene: TRBV11-2
J gene: TRBJ1-3
D gene: .
CDR3 protein: ASSLAAGAGNTIY

V gene: TRBV7-2
J gene: TRBJ1-5
D gene: TRBD1
CDR3 protein: ASSGKQGAYEH

V gene: TRBV29-1
J gene: TRBJ2-7
D gene: .
CDR3 protein: SVADYPETYEQY

V gene: TRBV6-1
J gene: TRBJ1-1
D gene: TRBD1
CDR3 protein: ASNPRKGQEEAF

V gene: TRBV11-2
J gene: TRBJ1-4
D gene: .
CDR3 protein: ASSLGQRLF

V gene: TRBV7-8
J gene: .
D gene: TRBD1
CDR3 protein: ASSLGGQTNIQY

V gene: TRBV4-1
J gene: TRBJ1-1
D gene: .
CDR3 protein: ASATPMGTEAF

V gene: TRBV7-9
J gene: TRBJ2-7
D gene: TRBD1
CDR3 protein: ASSTPDRASYEQY

V gene: TRBV6-6
J gene: TRBJ1-2
D gene: .
CDR3 protein: ASNFGQPINYGYT

V gene: TRBV10-3
J gene: TRBJ1-5
D gene: TRBD1
CDR3 protein: AISDTDRGYNQPQH

V gene: TRBV25-1
J gene: TRBJ1-4
D gene: TRBD1
CDR3 protein: ASSEYQGAGTVHEKLF

V gene: TRBV10-3
J gene: TRBJ1-6
D gene: TRBD1
CDR3 protein: AISPGGGLNSPLH

V gene: TRBV29-1
J gene: TRBJ1-1
D gene: .
CDR3 protein: SLGQMNTEAF

V gene: TRBV5-1
J gene: TRBJ2-2
D gene: .
CDR3 protein: ASSPSANTGELF

V gene: TRBV10-3
J gene: TRBJ2-7
D gene: TRBD1
CDR3 protein: AISVDRGDEQY

V gene: TRBV10-3
J gene: TRBJ1-2
D gene: .
CDR3 protein: AIRPEREAGYGYT

V gene: TRBV27
J gene: TRBJ1-1
D gene: .
CDR3 protein: ASSFSIDTEAF

V gene: TRBV5-4
J gene: TRBJ2-7
D gene: .
CDR3 protein: ASSLEGSYGQY

V gene: TRBV12-3/TRBV12-4
J gene: TRBJ2-7
D gene: .
CDR3 protein: ASSRAYEQY

V gene: TRBV6-5
J gene: TRBJ2-7
D gene: TRBD1
CDR3 protein: ASRSGTGITYEQY

V gene: TRBV4-2
J gene: TRBJ2-5
D gene: TRBD2
CDR3 protein: ASSQGGHSGRVRETQY

V gene: TRBV20-1
J gene: TRBJ1-5
D gene: TRBD1
CDR3 protein: SASLGDRGRLNQPQH

V gene: TRBV3-1
J gene: TRBJ2-5
D gene: TRBD2
CDR3 protein: ASSQEIAGDETQY

V gene: TRBV11-2
J gene: TRBJ1-1
D gene: TRBD1
CDR3 protein: ASSRGTGGVGTEAF

V gene: TRBV7-9
J gene: TRBJ2-2
D gene: TRBD1
CDR3 protein: ASSLTQGHTGELF

V gene: TRBV10-3
J gene: TRBJ2-2
D gene: TRBD1
CDR3 protein: ASSEQGTPNTGELF

V gene: TRBV7-2
J gene: TRBJ2-6
D gene: .
CDR3 protein: ASSPGPRANVLT

V gene: TRBV11-3
J gene: TRBJ2-7
D gene: .
CDR3 protein: ASSPREQY

V gene: TRBV19
J gene: TRBJ1-2
D gene: TRBD1
CDR3 protein: ASSKRTGDDYGYT

V gene: TRBV12-3/TRBV12-4
J gene: TRBJ2-7
D gene: .
CDR3 protein: ASSKARHLYYEQY

V gene: TRBV30
J gene: TRBJ1-5
D gene: .
CDR3 protein: AWNFPDQPQH

V gene: TRBV7-9
J gene: TRBJ1-5
D gene: .
CDR3 protein: ASSHPGVDNQPQH

V gene: TRBV20-1
J gene: TRBJ1-2
D gene: TRBD1
CDR3 protein: SVSTGDNYGYT

V gene: TRBV25-1
J gene: TRBJ1-2
D gene: .
CDR3 protein: ASVLDPNYGYT

V gene: TRBV19
J gene: TRBJ1-4
D gene: .
CDR3 protein: ASSASGITNEKLF

V gene: TRBV18
J gene: TRBJ1-1
D gene: .
CDR3 protein: ASSRGAGDNTEAF